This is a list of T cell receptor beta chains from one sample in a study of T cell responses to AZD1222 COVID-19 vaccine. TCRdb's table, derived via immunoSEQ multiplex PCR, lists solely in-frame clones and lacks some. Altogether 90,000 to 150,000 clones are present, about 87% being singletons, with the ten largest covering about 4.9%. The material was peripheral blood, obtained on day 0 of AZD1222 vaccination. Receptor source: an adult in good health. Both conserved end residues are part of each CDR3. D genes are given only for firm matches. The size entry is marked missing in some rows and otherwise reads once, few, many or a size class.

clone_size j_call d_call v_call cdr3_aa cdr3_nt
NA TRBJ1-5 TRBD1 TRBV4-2 CASSRTGERNQPQHF TGTGCCAGCAGCCGGACAGGGGAACGCAATCAGCCCCAGCATTTT
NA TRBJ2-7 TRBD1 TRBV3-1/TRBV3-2 CASSQDLDRGHEQYF TGTGCCAGCAGCCAAGACCTTGACAGGGGCCACGAGCAGTACTTC
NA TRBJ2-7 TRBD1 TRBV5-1 CASSSGTGAVEQYF TGCGCCAGCAGCTCCGGGACAGGGGCGGTCGAGCAGTACTTC
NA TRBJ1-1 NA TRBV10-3 CAIRSSEGRNTEAFF TGTGCCATCAGGAGTTCGGAAGGGAGGAACACTGAAGCTTTCTTT
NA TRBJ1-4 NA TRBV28 CASSLSTDEKLFF TGTGCCAGCAGTTTATCGACGGATGAAAAACTGTTTTTT
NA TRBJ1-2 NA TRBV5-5 CASSFIDRVGGYTF TGTGCCAGCAGCTTCATCGATCGGGTCGGCGGCTACACCTTC
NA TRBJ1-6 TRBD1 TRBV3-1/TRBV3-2 CASSQSGGRTGASPLHF TGTGCCAGCAGCCAAAGTGGGGGTCGGACAGGGGCTTCACCCCTCCACTTT
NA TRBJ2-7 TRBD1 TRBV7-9 CASRSTGGNEQYF TGTGCCAGCAGGTCGACAGGGGGCAACGAGCAGTACTTC
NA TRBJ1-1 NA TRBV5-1 CASSLSQGRTEAFF TGCGCCAGCAGCTTATCTCAGGGGAGGACTGAAGCTTTCTTT
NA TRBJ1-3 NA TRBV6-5 CASSSEIWVSGNTIYF TGTGCCAGCAGTTCTGAGATATGGGTCTCTGGAAACACCATATATTTT
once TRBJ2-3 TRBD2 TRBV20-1 CSASDTTLAEISTDTQYF TGCAGTGCTAGTGATACAACCCTAGCGGAGATTAGCACAGATACGCAGTATTTT
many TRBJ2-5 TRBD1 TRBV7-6 CASAGGHQETQYF TGTGCCAGCGCAGGGGGACACCAAGAGACCCAGTACTTC
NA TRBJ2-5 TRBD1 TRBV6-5 CASSSTGTVQETQYF TGTGCCAGCAGTTCCACCGGGACAGTACAAGAGACCCAGTACTTC
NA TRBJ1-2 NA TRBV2 CASSRLGYGYTF TGTGCCAGCAGCAGACTCGGATATGGCTACACCTTC
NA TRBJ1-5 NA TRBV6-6 CASRWEGNQPQHF TGTGCCAGCAGATGGGAGGGCAATCAGCCCCAGCATTTT
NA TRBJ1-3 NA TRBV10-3 CAISGDIGNTIYF TGTGCCATCAGTGGGGATATTGGAAACACCATATATTTT
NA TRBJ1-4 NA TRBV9 CASSVAQGGEKLFF TGTGCCAGCAGCGTAGCTCAGGGCGGGGAAAAACTGTTTTTT
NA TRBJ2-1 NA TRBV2 CASSPYNEQFF TGTGCCAGCAGCCCGTACAATGAGCAGTTCTTC
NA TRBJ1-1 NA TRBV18 CASSPGLRDTEAFF TGTGCCAGCTCACCTGGCCTTCGGGACACTGAAGCTTTCTTT
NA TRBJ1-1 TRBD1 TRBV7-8 CASSLRWDRESEAFF TGTGCCAGCAGCTTACGTTGGGACAGGGAGTCTGAAGCTTTCTTT
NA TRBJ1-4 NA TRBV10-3 CAISEQTGFSNEKLFF TGTGCCATCAGTGAGCAAACGGGGTTTTCTAATGAAAAACTGTTTTTT
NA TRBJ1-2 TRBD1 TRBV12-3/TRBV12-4 CASSRTGGDGYTF TGTGCCAGCAGTCGAACAGGGGGCGATGGCTACACCTTC
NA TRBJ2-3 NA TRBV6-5 CASSLRDSTDTQYF TGTGCCAGCAGCCTACGGGACTCCACAGATACGCAGTATTTT
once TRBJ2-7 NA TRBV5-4 CASSLGLGGYEQYF TGTGCCAGCAGCTTGGGTTTAGGGGGTTATGAGCAGTACTTC
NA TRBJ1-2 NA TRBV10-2 CASGFSTELYGYTF TGCGCCAGCGGCTTCTCCACAGAACTCTATGGCTACACCTTC
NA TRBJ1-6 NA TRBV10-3 CAISGGVESPLHF TGTGCCATCAGTGGGGGGGTTGAGTCACCCCTCCACTTT